This T cell receptor beta chain stems from a study of long-term antiretroviral therapy in people with HIV. About this clone: Antigen specificity is unknown.

Germline assignment: CDR1 SNHLY and CDR2 FYNNEI. The CDR3 runs 13 residues. V was shortened by 7 bases and J by 0 bases, with 4 bases between the two germline ends. Study results and limitations: Clones that had undergone expansion before ART prevailed in the repertoire throughout all time points.

Survey level was the resolution at which the v3.0 immunoSEQ assay ran. The table came from immunoSEQ multiplex PCR; TCRdb's copy has only in-frame clones and leaves some out. The sample yields some 15,000 clones, roughly 90% seen once. Sequencing used unsorted PBMCs, obtained 2.1 years after starting antiretroviral therapy. The J gene is TRBJ2-6, the V gene TRBV2; D is undetermined. This receptor was identified in a woman aged 40-49 years with HIV. CDR3 sequence (DNA): TGTGCCAGCACTGGCTCTGGGGCCAACGTCCTGACTTTC. Amino acid sequence: CASTGSGANVLTF.